The entry below describes one TCR beta chain. The V gene's germline CDR1 is MNHEY and CDR2 SVGAGI. The CDR3 contains 15 residues. Trimming stripped 6 bases from V and 4 bases from J, with 16 bases between. The authors' processing: The authors estimated nucleated cell counts from reference gene primer amplification. Only in-frame clones appear in the TCRdb table, and some are missing; sequencing was by immunoSEQ multiplex PCR. The V and J calls and clone size come from that table; D and trimming were worked out from the DNA. The table shows about 180,000 clones, with about four fifths occurring only once. This entry belongs to a study of blood T cell repertoires in COVID-19. Study summary: Sites in the United States, Italy and Spain provided acute and convalescent COVID-19 samples.

While infection was still active, Seattle patients were enrolled and then followed longitudinally. V usage is TRBV6-5 and J usage is TRBJ2-1, with a weak D call TRBD2 (6 bases). The source material was peripheral blood. This TCR was sampled from a woman aged 60-70 years with COVID-19, enrolled during active disease. The CDR3 region is CASRRDPITYNEQFF. CDR3 DNA: TGTGCCAGCAGGCGGGACCCCATAACGTACAATGAGCAGTTCTTC.